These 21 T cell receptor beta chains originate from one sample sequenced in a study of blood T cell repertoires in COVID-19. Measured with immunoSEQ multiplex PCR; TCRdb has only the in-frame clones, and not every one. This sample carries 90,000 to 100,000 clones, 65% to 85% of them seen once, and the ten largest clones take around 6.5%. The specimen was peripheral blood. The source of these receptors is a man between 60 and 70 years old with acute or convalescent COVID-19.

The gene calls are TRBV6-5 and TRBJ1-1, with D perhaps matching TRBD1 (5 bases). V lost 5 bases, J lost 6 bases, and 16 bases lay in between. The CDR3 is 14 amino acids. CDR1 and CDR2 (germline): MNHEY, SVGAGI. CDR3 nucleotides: TGTGCCAGCAGTATTCAGGGTTTACGCGCTGAAGCTTTCTTT. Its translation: CASSIQGLRAEAFF.

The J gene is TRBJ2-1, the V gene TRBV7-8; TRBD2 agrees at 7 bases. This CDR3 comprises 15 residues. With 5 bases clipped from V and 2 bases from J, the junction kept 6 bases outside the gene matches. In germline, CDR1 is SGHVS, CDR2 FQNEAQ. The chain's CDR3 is CASSPREGAYNEQFF. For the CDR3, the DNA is TGTGCCAGCAGCCCCAGGGAGGGCGCCTACAATGAGCAGTTCTTC. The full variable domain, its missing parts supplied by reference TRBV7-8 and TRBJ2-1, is GAGVSQSPRYKVAKRGQDVALRCDPISGHVSLFWYQQALGQGPEFLTYFQNEAQLDKSGLPSDRFFAERPEGSVSTLKIQRTQQEDSAVYLCASSPREGAYNEQFFGPGTRLTVL.

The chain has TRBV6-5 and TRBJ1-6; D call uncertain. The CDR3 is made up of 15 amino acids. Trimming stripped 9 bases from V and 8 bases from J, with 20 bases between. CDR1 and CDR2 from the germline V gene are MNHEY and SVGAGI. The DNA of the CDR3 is TGTGCCAGTACCCCAGTAGAGGGTGCATATTCACCCCTCCACTTT. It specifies CASTPVEGAYSPLHF.

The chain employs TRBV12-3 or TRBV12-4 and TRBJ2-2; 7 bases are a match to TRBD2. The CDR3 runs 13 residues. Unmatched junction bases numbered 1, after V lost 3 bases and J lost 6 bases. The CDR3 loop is CASSLAGAGELFF. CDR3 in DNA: TGTGCCAGCAGTTTGGCGGGGGCCGGGGAGCTGTTTTTT.

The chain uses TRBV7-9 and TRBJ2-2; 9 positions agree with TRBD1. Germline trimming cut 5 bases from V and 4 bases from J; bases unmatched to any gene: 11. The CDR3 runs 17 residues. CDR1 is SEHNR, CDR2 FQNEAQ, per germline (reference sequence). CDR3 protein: CASSGQGPPILTGELFF. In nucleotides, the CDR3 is TGTGCCAGCAGCGGACAGGGGCCCCCTATCCTCACCGGGGAGCTGTTTTTT.

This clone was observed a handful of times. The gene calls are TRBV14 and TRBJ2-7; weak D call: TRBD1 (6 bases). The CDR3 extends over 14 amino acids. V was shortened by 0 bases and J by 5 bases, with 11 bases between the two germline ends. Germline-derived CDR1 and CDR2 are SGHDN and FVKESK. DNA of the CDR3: TGTGCCAGCAGCCAAGAAAGGCAGGGGAACGAGCAGTACTTC. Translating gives CASSQERQGNEQYF.

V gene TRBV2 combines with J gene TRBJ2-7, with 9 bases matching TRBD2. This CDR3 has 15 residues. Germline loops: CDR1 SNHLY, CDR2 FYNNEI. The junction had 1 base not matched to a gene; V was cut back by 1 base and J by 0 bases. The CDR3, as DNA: TGTGCCAGCAGTGAAGGGACTAGCGCCTCCTACGAGCAGTACTTC. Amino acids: CASSEGTSASYEQYF.

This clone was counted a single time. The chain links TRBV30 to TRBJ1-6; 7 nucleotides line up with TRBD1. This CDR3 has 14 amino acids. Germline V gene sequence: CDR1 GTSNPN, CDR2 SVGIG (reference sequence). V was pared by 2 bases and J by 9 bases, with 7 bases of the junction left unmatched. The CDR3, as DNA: TGTGCCTGGAGTTTGTGGCAGGGGGGTTCACCCCTCCACTTT. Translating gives CAWSLWQGGSPLHF.

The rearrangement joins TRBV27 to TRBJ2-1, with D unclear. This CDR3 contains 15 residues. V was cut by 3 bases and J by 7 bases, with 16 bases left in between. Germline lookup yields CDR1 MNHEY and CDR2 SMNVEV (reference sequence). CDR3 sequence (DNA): TGTGCCAGCAGTTTGACACCTCCGGTGGGTAATGAGCAGTTCTTC. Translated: CASSLTPPVGNEQFF.

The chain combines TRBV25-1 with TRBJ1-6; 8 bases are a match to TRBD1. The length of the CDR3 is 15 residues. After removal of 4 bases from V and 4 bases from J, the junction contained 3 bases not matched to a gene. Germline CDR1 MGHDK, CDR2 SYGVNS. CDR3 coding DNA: TGTGCCAGCAGTGCCCAGGGGGCTTATAATTCACCCCTCCACTTT. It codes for CASSAQGAYNSPLHF. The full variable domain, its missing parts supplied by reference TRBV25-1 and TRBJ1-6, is EADIYQTPRYLVIGTGKKITLECSQTMGHDKMYWYQQDPGMELHLIHYSYGVNSTEKGDLSSESTVSRIRTEHFPLTLESARPSHTSQYLCASSAQGAYNSPLHFGNGTRLTVT.

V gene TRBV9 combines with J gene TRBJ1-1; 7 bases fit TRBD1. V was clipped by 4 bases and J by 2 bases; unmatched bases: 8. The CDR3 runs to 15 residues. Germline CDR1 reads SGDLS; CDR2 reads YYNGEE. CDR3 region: CASSPQGFGNTEAFF. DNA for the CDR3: TGTGCCAGCAGCCCACAGGGGTTTGGAAACACTGAAGCTTTCTTT.

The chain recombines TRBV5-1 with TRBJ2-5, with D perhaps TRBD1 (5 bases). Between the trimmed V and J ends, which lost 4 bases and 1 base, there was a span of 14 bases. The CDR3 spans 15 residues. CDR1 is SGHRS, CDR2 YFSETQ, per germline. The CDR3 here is CASSPDPGPQETQYF. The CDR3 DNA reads TGCGCCAGCAGCCCGGACCCAGGGCCCCAAGAGACCCAGTACTTC.

This CDR3 reads CASSPLRQGKFF. CDR3 DNA: TGTGCCAGCAGTCCACTGCGACAGGGGAAGTTCTTC. V is TRBV12-3 or TRBV12-4 and J is TRBJ2-1; 8 bases map to TRBD1. V was clipped by 5 bases and J by 14 bases; unmatched bases: 8. The CDR3 contains 12 residues.

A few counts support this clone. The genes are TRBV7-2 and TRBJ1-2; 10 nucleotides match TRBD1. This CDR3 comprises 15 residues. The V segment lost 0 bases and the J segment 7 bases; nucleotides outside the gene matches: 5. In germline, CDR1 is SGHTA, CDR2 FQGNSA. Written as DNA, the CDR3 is TGTGCCAGCAGCTTAGCTTCAGACAGGGGGCTTGGCTACACCTTC. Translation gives CASSLASDRGLGYTF.

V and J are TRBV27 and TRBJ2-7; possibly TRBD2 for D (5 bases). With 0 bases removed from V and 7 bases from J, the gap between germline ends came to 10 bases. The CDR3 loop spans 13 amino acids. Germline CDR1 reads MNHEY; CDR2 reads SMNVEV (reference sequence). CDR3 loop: CASSLSRDREQYF. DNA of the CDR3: TGTGCCAGCAGTTTATCGAGGGATAGGGAGCAGTACTTC.

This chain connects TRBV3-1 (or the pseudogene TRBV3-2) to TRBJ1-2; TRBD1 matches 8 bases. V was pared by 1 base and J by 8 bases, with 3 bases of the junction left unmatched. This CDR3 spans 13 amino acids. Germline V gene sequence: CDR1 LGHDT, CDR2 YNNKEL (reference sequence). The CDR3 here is CASSQGTGKGYTF. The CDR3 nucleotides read TGTGCCAGCAGCCAAGGGACAGGGAAGGGCTACACCTTC.

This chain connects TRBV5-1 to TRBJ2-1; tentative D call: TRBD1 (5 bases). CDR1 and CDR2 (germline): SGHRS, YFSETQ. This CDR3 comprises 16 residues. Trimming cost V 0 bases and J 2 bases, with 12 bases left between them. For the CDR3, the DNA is TGCGCCAGCAGCTTGGGCAGGGTTATCGCCTACAATGAGCAGTTCTTC. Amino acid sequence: CASSLGRVIAYNEQFF. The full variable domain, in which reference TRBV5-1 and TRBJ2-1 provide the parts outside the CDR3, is KAGVTQTPRYLIKTRGQQVTLSCSPISGHRSVSWYQQTPGQGLQFLFEYFSETQRNKGNFPGRFSGRQFSNSRSEMNVSTLELGDSALYLCASSLGRVIAYNEQFFGPGTRLTVL.

The CDR3 DNA sequence: TGTGCCAGCAGGGACGCGGACAGGGACTATGGCTACACCTTC. It encodes CASRDADRDYGYTF. The gene calls are TRBV2 and TRBJ1-2; 8 bases fit TRBD1. CDR1 and CDR2 from the germline V gene are SNHLY and FYNNEI. The junction had 6 bases not matched to a gene; V was cut back by 6 bases and J by 3 bases. This CDR3 comprises 14 residues.

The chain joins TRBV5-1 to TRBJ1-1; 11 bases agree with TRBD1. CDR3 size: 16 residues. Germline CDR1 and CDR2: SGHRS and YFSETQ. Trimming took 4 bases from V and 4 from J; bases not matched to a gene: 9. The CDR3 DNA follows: TGCGCCAGCAGCCCATGGACAGGGGGCGGAGGCACTGAAGCTTTCTTT. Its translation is CASSPWTGGGGTEAFF. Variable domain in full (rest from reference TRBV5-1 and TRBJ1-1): KAGVTQTPRYLIKTRGQQVTLSCSPISGHRSVSWYQQTPGQGLQFLFEYFSETQRNKGNFPGRFSGRQFSNSRSEMNVSTLELGDSALYLCASSPWTGGGGTEAFFGQGTRLTVV.

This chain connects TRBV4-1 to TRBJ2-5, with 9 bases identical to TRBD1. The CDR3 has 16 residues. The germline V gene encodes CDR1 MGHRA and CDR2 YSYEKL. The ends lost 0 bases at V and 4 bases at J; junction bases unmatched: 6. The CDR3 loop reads CASSQELQGALETQYF. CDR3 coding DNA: TGCGCCAGCAGCCAAGAATTACAGGGGGCTCTAGAGACCCAGTACTTC.

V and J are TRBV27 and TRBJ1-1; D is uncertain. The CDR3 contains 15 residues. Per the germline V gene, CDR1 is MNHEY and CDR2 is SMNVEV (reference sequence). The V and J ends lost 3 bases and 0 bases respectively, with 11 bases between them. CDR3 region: CASSLGSYMNTEAFF. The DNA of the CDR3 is TGTGCCAGCAGTTTGGGGAGCTACATGAACACTGAAGCTTTCTTT.